Listed here are 24 T cell receptor beta chains from one sample, sequenced in a study of T cells in Graves' hyperthyroidism and ophthalmopathy. Amplification yielded TCR beta CDR3 regions, with RNA transcripts as the source. The HTBI primer set drove a first-round RT-PCR of the TCR CDR3. TCRdb independently ran MiXCR on the multiplex PCR reads; one entry per CDR3 protein. The sample lists 300,000 to 500,000 distinct CDR3 sequences; about 14% were seen once. The sequencing sample was made of blood. The receptor set was obtained from a man over 45 with Graves' ophthalmopathy.

In this sample, this clonotype turned up a few times. The rearrangement joins TRBV20-1 to TRBJ2-1; 8 bases align to TRBD2. In germline, CDR1 is DFQATT, CDR2 SNEGSKA (reference sequence). V trimming: 3 bases; J trimming: 5 bases; junction bases outside the gene matches: 9. CDR3 length: 15 residues. For the CDR3, the DNA is TGCAGTGCTAGCCGCAGCGGGAGTGTCGACAATGAGCAGTTCTTC. Translated: CSASRSGSVDNEQFF.

This clonotype occurred a few times. The chain has TRBV12-3 or TRBV12-4 and TRBJ1-2; D may be TRBD1 (5 bases). The CDR3 runs 15 residues. Trimming removed 6 bases at V and 4 bases at J, with 18 bases between. CDR3 DNA: TGTGCCAGCAGCATGCGGGGGGGGGAGGGCTATGGCTACACCTTC. Translating gives CASSMRGGEGYGYTF.

The chain links TRBV19 to TRBJ2-7; D not certain. Germline V gene data show CDR1 as LNHDA and CDR2 as SQIVND (reference sequence). Trimming cost V 3 bases and J 2 bases, with 14 bases left between them. The CDR3 extends over 15 amino acids. The DNA of the CDR3 is TGTGCCAGTAGTATCGCGCCGGCAGTAACCTACGAGCAGTACTTC. Its translation is CASSIAPAVTYEQYF.

This clonotype was counted many times. The chain couples TRBV11-2 to TRBJ2-5, with D perhaps TRBD2 (5 bases). The ends were cut back, 5 bases at V and 5 bases at J, with 27 bases in the middle. This CDR3 contains 18 residues. The germline V gene encodes CDR1 SGHAT and CDR2 FQNNGV. CDR3 in DNA: TGTGCCAGCAGCCCCCGAGACCAACCCGGTCTAGCCTCGGAGACCCAGTACTTC. Translated, it gives CASSPRDQPGLASETQYF. Using reference TRBV11-2 and TRBJ2-5 for the parts outside the CDR3, the full variable domain is EAGVAQSPRYKIIEKRQSVAFWCNPISGHATLYWYQQILGQGPKLLIQFQNNGVVDDSQLPKDRFSAERLKGVDSTLKIQPAKLEDSAVYLCASSPRDQPGLASETQYFGPGTRLLVL.

The sample holds many counts of this clonotype. The chain couples TRBV4-2 to TRBJ1-1, with a weak D call TRBD1 (5 bases). V lost 1 base, J lost 0 bases, and 15 bases lay in between. This CDR3 has 17 amino acids. In germline, CDR1 is LGHNA, CDR2 YNFKEQ. CDR3 bases: TGTGCCAGCAGCCAAGTAACCGGGGGGAGTGTGAACACTGAAGCTTTCTTT. Protein product: CASSQVTGGSVNTEAFF.

The chain couples TRBV12-3 or TRBV12-4 to TRBJ2-6; 9 nucleotides align to TRBD1. The J segment lost 1 base and the V segment lost 8 bases, leaving 15 bases of the junction unmatched. This CDR3 is 19 amino acids long. The CDR3 DNA reads as TGTGCCAGCTTTCCATCCCCGGGACAGGGAGCGTCTGGGGCCAACGTCCTGACTTTC. It codes for CASFPSPGQGASGANVLTF.

At least ten counts were recorded for this clonotype. The chain couples TRBV11-2 to TRBJ2-7; D is perhaps TRBD2 (6 bases). V was shortened by 5 bases and J by 9 bases, with 20 bases between the two germline ends. Germline loops: CDR1 SGHAT, CDR2 FQNNGV. The CDR3 is 14 residues long. CDR3 loop: CASSVYEGRGAQYF. The CDR3 coding sequence is TGTGCCAGCAGCGTTTACGAGGGGCGCGGGGCGCAGTACTTC.

This clonotype was seen at least ten times. This chain uses TRBV24-1 with TRBJ1-2, with D perhaps matching TRBD1 (6 bases). The ends were cut back, 7 bases at V and 4 bases at J, with 9 bases in the middle. Per the germline V gene, CDR1 is KGHDR and CDR2 is SFDVKD. The CDR3 contains 12 residues. The CDR3, as DNA: TGTGCCACCAGCAAACAGGGCTATGGCTACACCTTC. Amino acids: CATSKQGYGYTF.

This clonotype has just one count. A much larger clonotype is one base distant, so this may be a read error. The rearrangement joins TRBV30 to TRBJ1-2; 8 bases map to TRBD1. In germline, CDR1 is GTSNPN, CDR2 SVGIG (reference sequence). This CDR3 contains 14 residues. In nucleotides, the CDR3 is TGTGCCTGGAGTGGAGGACAGGGAAACTTTGGCTACACCTTC. It translates to CAWSGGQGNFGYTF.

The table lists this clonotype with many counts. The rearrangement joins TRBV5-8 to TRBJ1-1; D is ambiguous. Between the trimmed V and J ends, which lost 3 bases and 9 bases, there was a span of 24 bases. This CDR3 has 16 residues. Germline CDR1 and CDR2: SGHTS and YDEGEE. The CDR3 loop is CASSSYETPKSGKAFF. The CDR3 DNA reads as TGTGCCAGCAGCTCCTACGAAACACCAAAGAGTGGGAAAGCTTTCTTT.

This clonotype has a count of ten or more. This chain joins TRBV3-1 and TRBJ2-2; 8 bases are shared with TRBD2. Germline-derived CDR1 and CDR2 are LGHDT and YNNKEL (reference sequence). The ends lost 8 bases at V and 1 base at J; junction bases unmatched: 6. The CDR3 totals 15 residues. The CDR3 sequence is CASLRGLENTGELFF. The CDR3 bases are TGTGCCAGCTTAAGGGGACTAGAGAACACCGGGGAGCTGTTTTTT.

The DNA of the CDR3 is TGCAGCGCCGTCCCCAGTGAAACTTCGGCTTTCTTT. Amino acid sequence: CSAVPSETSAFF. This chain uses TRBV29-1 with TRBJ1-1; D unclear. Germline lookup yields CDR1 SQVTM and CDR2 ANQGSEA. The V gene lost 7 bases and the J gene lost 11 bases, with 20 bases spanning the gap. CDR3 length: 12 amino acids.

This clonotype was counted at least ten times. This chain links TRBV15 with TRBJ2-7, with TRBD1 identical over 10 bases. The CDR3 sequence is 17 residues long. V dropped 1 base and J dropped 6; count of bases not matched to a gene: 12. Germline assignment: CDR1 LNHNV and CDR2 YYDKDF (reference sequence). DNA for the CDR3: TGTGCCACCAGCAGAGGGTTATCGGGGACAGGGGTGCGCGAGCAGTACTTC. This sequence encodes CATSRGLSGTGVREQYF.

V gene TRBV6-1 combines with J gene TRBJ2-3; TRBD2 aligns across 10 bases. V lost 7 bases to trimming and J lost 6 bases; unmatched junction nucleotides: 7. Germline CDR1 reads MNHNS; CDR2 reads SASEGT. This CDR3 has 14 amino acids. The CDR3 region has the DNA TGTGCCAGCAAAAAAGAGGGACTAGCGGATACGCAGTATTTT. This gives the protein CASKKEGLADTQYF.

This clonotype was counted at least ten times. V gene TRBV20-1 combines with J gene TRBJ2-3; 8 nucleotides agree with TRBD2. V shed 5 bases, J shed 6 bases, and the junction held 13 bases outside the gene matches. The CDR3 has 15 amino acids. The V gene's germline CDR1 is DFQATT and CDR2 SNEGSKA (reference sequence). The DNA for the CDR3 is TGCAGTGCTGAAGACGGGAGGGCAGGTGCGGATACGCAGTATTTT. Residues: CSAEDGRAGADTQYF.

The rearrangement links TRBV12-3 or TRBV12-4 to TRBJ2-1, with 14 positions matching TRBD2. Trimming cost V 5 bases and J 9 bases; bases outside gene matches: 9. The CDR3 length is 16 residues. The CDR3 nucleotides are TGTGCCAGCAGTCCAGGACTAGCGGGAGGACAGGTTGAGCAGTTCTTC. The encoded protein is CASSPGLAGGQVEQFF.

The chain joins TRBV6-1 to TRBJ1-5; D gene uncertain. CDR3 length equals 14 residues. Germline loops: CDR1 MNHNS, CDR2 SASEGT. With 2 bases removed from V and 1 base from J, the gap between germline ends came to 6 bases. The CDR3 reads CASSETPSNQPQHF. CDR3 DNA sequence: TGTGCCAGCAGTGAAACCCCGAGCAATCAGCCCCAGCATTTT.

This clonotype was found many times. This chain uses TRBV6-1 with TRBJ2-7; D perhaps matches TRBD1 (6 bases). The CDR3 extends over 13 amino acids. CDR1 and CDR2 (germline): MNHNS, SASEGT. Trimming cost V 5 bases and J 3 bases, with 11 bases left between them. Written as DNA, the CDR3 is TGTGCCAGCAGTAGGGACACCAACTACGAGCAGTACTTC. Amino acid sequence: CASSRDTNYEQYF.

This clonotype has more than one count but fewer than ten. V usage is TRBV12-3 or TRBV12-4 and J usage is TRBJ1-1; 7 nucleotides match TRBD1. The CDR3 length is 13 residues. Unmatched junction bases numbered 7, after V lost 2 bases and J lost 10 bases. The CDR3 coding sequence is TGTGCCAGCAGTTTACGACAGGGCTCGGGAGCTTTCTTT. It codes for CASSLRQGSGAFF.

This clonotype was seen a handful of times. Here the CDR3 reads CASSIDRGPEAFF. The CDR3 region has the DNA TGTGCCAGTAGCATTGACAGGGGTCCTGAAGCTTTCTTT. The J gene is TRBJ1-1, the V gene TRBV19, with 8 bases lining up with TRBD1. J was trimmed by 6 bases and V by 6 bases; bases with no gene match: 6. Germline V gives CDR1 LNHDA, CDR2 SQIVND (reference sequence). This CDR3 comprises 13 residues.

This clonotype has at least ten counts. The rearrangement links TRBV6-1 to TRBJ2-2; tentative D call: TRBD1 (5 bases). The CDR3 length is 13 residues. The germline CDR1 and CDR2 sequences are MNHNS and SASEGT. V shed 6 bases and J shed 7 bases, with 12 bases lying between them. The CDR3 DNA follows: TGTGCCAGCAGGGCAGGGTCGGGCGGGGAGCTGTTTTTT. Amino acids: CASRAGSGGELFF.

This clonotype was detected ten times or more. The chain joins TRBV6-1 to TRBJ2-3, with D possibly TRBD1 on 5 matching bases. V was clipped by 7 bases and J by 5 bases, with 10 bases between them. The germline gives CDR1 MNHNS, CDR2 SASEGT. This CDR3 has 12 residues. DNA for the CDR3: TGTGCCAGCATTGGGGCCGGAGATACGCAGTATTTT. As protein: CASIGAGDTQYF.

In the case of this clonotype: A read error may account for a junction end that differs from germline. The chain couples TRBV7-2 to TRBJ1-1, with 7 nucleotides matching TRBD1. CDR1 is SGHTA, CDR2 FQGNSA, per germline. This CDR3 comprises 16 residues. Written as DNA, the CDR3 is TGTGCCAGCAGGTTCGGGACAGCTTTCACGAACACTGAAGCCTTCTTT. As protein: CASRFGTAFTNTEAFF. Full variable domain (outside the CDR3, taken from reference TRBV7-2 and TRBJ1-1): GAGVSQSPSNKVTEKGKDVELRCDPISGHTALYWYRQSLGQGLEFLIYFQGNSAPDKSGLPSDRFSAERTGGSVSTLTIQRTQQEDSAVYLCASRFGTAFTNTEAFFGQGTRLTVV.

The rearrangement uses TRBV19 and TRBJ1-6, with D possibly TRBD1 on 5 matching bases. Per germline, CDR1 LNHDA and CDR2 SQIVND (reference sequence). V was pared by 5 bases and J by 11 bases, with 13 bases between. This CDR3 comprises 13 residues. The CDR3 DNA reads TGTGCCAGTAGTTCGAATCGAGGGGCACCCCTCCACTTT. Translating it yields CASSSNRGAPLHF.